In this sample, the clone carrying this T cell receptor beta chain turned up a few times. This specimen comes from a study of blood T cells in healthy people across ages. Then a second PCR, running roughly 6 to 11 cycles, was carried out with a sample-barcoded 5' primer and a J-beta primer mix. A single record per CDR3 protein comes from TCRdb applying MiXCR to the 5' RACE reads. The sample has about 800,000 distinct CDR3 sequences; roughly 25% are singletons. Trimming took 7 bases from V and 9 from J, leaving 18 bases between them. This CDR3 region has 13 residues. This sample was also put to use in a study of T cells of mothers and their children. According to that study: Samples came from a few healthy Caucasian mothers and their six children.

The chain recombines TRBV12-3 or TRBV12-4 with TRBJ1-1; D unclear. The sequence came from a boy between 10 and 17 years old in good health. What was sequenced was blood. The CDR3 region has the DNA TGTGCCAGCACCCGAAGGGTCGAACAGAAAGCTTTCTTT. It codes for CASTRRVEQKAFF.